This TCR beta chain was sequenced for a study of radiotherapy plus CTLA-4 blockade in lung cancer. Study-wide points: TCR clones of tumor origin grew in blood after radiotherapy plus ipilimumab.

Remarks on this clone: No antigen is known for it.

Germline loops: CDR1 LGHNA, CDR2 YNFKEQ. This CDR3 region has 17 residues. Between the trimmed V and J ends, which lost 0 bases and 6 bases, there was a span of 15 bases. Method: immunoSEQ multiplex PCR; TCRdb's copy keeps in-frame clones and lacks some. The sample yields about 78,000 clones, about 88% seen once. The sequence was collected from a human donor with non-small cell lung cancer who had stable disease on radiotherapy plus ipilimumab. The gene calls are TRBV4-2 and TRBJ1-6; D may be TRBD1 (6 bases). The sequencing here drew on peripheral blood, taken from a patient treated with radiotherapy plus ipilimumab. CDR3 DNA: TGTGCCAGCAGCCAAGATCTTGGGGGCCCTGGTAATTCACCCCTCCACTTT. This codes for CASSQDLGGPGNSPLHF.